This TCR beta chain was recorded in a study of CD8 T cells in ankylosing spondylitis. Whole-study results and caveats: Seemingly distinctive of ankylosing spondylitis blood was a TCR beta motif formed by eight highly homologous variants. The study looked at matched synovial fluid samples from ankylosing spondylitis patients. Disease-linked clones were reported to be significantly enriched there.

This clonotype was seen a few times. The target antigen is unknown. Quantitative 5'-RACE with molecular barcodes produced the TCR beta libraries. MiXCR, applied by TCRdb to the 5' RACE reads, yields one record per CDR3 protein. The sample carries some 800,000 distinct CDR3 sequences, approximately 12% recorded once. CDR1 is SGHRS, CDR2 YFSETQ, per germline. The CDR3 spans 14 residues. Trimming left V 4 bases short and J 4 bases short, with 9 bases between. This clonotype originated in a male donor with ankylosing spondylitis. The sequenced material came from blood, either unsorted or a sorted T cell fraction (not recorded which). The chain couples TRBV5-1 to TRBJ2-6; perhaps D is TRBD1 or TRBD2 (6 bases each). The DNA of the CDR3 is TGCGCCAGCAGCGCGGGACACGGGGCCAACGTCCTGACTTTC. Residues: CASSAGHGANVLTF.